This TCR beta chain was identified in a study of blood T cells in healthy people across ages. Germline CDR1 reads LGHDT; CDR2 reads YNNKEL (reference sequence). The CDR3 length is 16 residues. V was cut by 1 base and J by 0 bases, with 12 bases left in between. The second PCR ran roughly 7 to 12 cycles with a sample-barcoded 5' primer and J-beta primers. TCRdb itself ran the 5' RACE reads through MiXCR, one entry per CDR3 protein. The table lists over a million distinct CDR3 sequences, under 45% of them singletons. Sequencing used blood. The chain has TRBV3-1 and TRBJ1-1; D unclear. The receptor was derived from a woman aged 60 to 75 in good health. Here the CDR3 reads CASSQGATAMNTEAFF. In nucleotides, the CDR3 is TGTGCCAGCAGCCAAGGTGCAACAGCCATGAACACTGAAGCTTTCTTT.